The present TCR beta chain was sequenced within a study of beta chain features in type 1 diabetes. General study findings and limits: For Type 1 diabetes patients, all four CD4+ subsets carried TCRB CDR3s that were moderately but significantly shorter. Patients and controls would be equally affected if PCR favored shorter templates.

This clone has just a few counts. The antigen is not known. The CDR3 extends over 16 amino acids. J lost 1 base, V lost 6 bases, and 9 bases had no gene match. Germline loops: CDR1 MDHEN, CDR2 SYDVKM. Since all of the isolated RNA was reverse transcribed, expressed TCRB transcripts were what got sequenced. Clones were read by immunoSEQ multiplex PCR, and TCRdb kept only the in-frame ones, dropping some. The sample has some 640,000 clones, about 14% seen once. The gene calls are TRBV28 and TRBJ2-1, with 7 bases identical to TRBD1. Sequences were obtained from naive CD4+ T cells from blood. This receptor was identified in a man aged 18 to 30 with type 1 diabetes. The CDR3 region is CASSPPGRGSYNEQFF. The DNA of the CDR3 is TGTGCCAGCAGCCCCCCTGGCAGGGGGTCCTACAATGAGCAGTTCTTC.